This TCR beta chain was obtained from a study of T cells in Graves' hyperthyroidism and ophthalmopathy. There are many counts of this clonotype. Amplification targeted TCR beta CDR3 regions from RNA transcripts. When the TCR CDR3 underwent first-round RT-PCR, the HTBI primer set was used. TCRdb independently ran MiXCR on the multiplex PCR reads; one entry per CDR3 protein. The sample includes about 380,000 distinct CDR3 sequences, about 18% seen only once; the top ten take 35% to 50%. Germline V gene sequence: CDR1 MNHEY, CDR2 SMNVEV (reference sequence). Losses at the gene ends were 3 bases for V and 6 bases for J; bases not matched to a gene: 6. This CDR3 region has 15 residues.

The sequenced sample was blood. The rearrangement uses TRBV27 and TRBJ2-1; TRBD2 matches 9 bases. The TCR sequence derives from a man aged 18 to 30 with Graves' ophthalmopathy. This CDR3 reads CASSFRLAGRNEQFF. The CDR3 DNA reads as TGTGCCAGCAGTTTCCGGCTAGCGGGGCGCAATGAGCAGTTCTTC.